Each of the 14 T cell receptor beta chains below was sequenced from the same sample in a study of blood T cell repertoires in COVID-19. Sequencing was performed with immunoSEQ multiplex PCR; in TCRdb, only in-frame clones are kept and a portion is missing. The table records 160,000 or so clones, roughly 85% of them present only once. The specimen was PBMCs or T cells enriched from blood (not recorded which). The receptors stem from a man aged 55-75 years who had recovered from COVID-19.

J is TRBJ2-6 and V is TRBV3-1 (or the pseudogene TRBV3-2); TRBD1 might be the D (5 bases). The CDR3 has 17 amino acids. V dropped 0 bases and J dropped 2 bases, with 11 bases sitting between them. From germline, CDR1 is LGHDT and CDR2 YNNKEL (reference sequence). The CDR3 sequence: CASSQEGSGTGANVLTF. The CDR3 DNA reads TGTGCCAGCAGCCAAGAGGGATCAGGGACTGGGGCCAACGTCCTGACTTTC.

The J gene is TRBJ1-5, the V gene TRBV3-1 (or the pseudogene TRBV3-2); D gene unclear. The germline V and J ends were trimmed by 4 bases and 2 bases, with 9 bases remaining between them. The CDR3 is made up of 14 amino acids. Germline lookup yields CDR1 LGHDT and CDR2 YNNKEL (reference sequence). The CDR3 DNA reads as TGTGCCAGCAGCCTCAGAAACGGCAATCAGCCCCAGCATTTT. Protein sequence: CASSLRNGNQPQHF.

The chain is built from TRBV7-2 and TRBJ1-5; no firm D call. Germline V lookup: CDR1 SGHTA, CDR2 FQGNSA. Between the trimmed V and J ends, which lost 2 bases and 6 bases, there was a span of 8 bases. This CDR3 has 13 amino acids. DNA of the CDR3: TGTGCCAGCAGCTTAAGGGCGGGTCAGCCCCAGCATTTT. It translates to CASSLRAGQPQHF.

The rearrangement joins TRBV5-4 to TRBJ1-2; TRBD1 matches at 9 bases. The junction had 8 bases not matched to a gene; V was cut back by 4 bases and J by 4 bases. CDR3 length: 15 residues. CDR1 and CDR2 from the germline V gene are SGHNT and YYREEE (reference sequence). CDR3 in amino acids: CASSPGTGMSYGYTF. The CDR3 DNA reads as TGTGCCAGCAGCCCCGGGACAGGGATGAGCTATGGCTACACCTTC.

The V call is TRBV7-9, the J call TRBJ1-1; D may be TRBD1 (6 bases). The germline V gene has CDR1 SEHNR and CDR2 FQNEAQ (reference sequence). The CDR3 extends over 14 amino acids. The ends were cut back, 7 bases at V and 6 bases at J, with 18 bases in the middle. CDR3 bases: TGTGCCAGCAATTCCGGGGACACGGTGCCTGAAGCTTTCTTT. Amino acid sequence: CASNSGDTVPEAFF.

The chain carries TRBV18 and TRBJ2-2; D unresolved. The CDR3 is 13 amino acids. The V gene lost 5 bases and the J gene lost 2 bases, with 6 bases spanning the gap. CDR1 and CDR2 from the germline V gene are KGHSH and LQKENI. CDR3 loop: CASSTTNTGELFF. The CDR3 nucleotides are TGTGCCAGCTCAACTACAAACACCGGGGAGCTGTTTTTT.

The chain couples TRBV5-1 to TRBJ2-1; D possibly corresponds to TRBD1 (5 bases). Germline V gene sequence: CDR1 SGHRS, CDR2 YFSETQ. This CDR3 is 16 amino acids long. With 0 bases removed from V and 5 bases from J, the gap between germline ends came to 15 bases. In nucleotides, the CDR3 is TGCGCCAGCAGCTTGGAACAGGTTGGGGTAAACAATGAGCAGTTCTTC. This translates into CASSLEQVGVNNEQFF.

This clone appeared once. The V call is TRBV2, the J call TRBJ1-5; the match to TRBD1 covers 7 bases. CDR1 and CDR2 from the germline V gene are SNHLY and FYNNEI. V was pared by 6 bases and J by 2 bases, with 16 bases of the junction left unmatched. This CDR3 has 18 amino acids. In DNA form, the CDR3 reads TGTGCCAGCAGCGCGGCGAACCACAGGGGTTGGGGCAATCAGCCCCAGCATTTT. Its protein product is CASSAANHRGWGNQPQHF. Filled out from reference TRBV2 and TRBJ1-5, the complete variable domain reads EPEVTQTPSHQVTQMGQEVILRCVPISNHLYFYWYRQILGQKVEFLVSFYNNEISEKSEIFDDQFSVERPDGSNFTLKIRSTKLEDSAMYFCASSAANHRGWGNQPQHFGDGTRLSIL.

The chain joins TRBV28 to TRBJ2-7, with 10 bases matching TRBD1. The CDR3 sequence is 15 residues long. V shed 4 bases and J 4 bases; nucleotides not matched to a gene: 7. Germline loops: CDR1 MDHEN, CDR2 SYDVKM. The CDR3: CASSWGTGAQYEQYF. The DNA of the CDR3 is TGTGCCAGCAGTTGGGGGACAGGGGCGCAGTACGAGCAGTACTTC.

The rearrangement joins TRBV11-1 to TRBJ1-1; D is ambiguous. V was cut by 4 bases and J by 0 bases, with 9 bases left in between. The CDR3 totals 14 residues. The germline CDR1 and CDR2 sequences are SGHAT and FQDESV (reference sequence). CDR3 DNA sequence: TGTGCCAGCAGCTCACACCTCATGAACACTGAAGCTTTCTTT. Protein: CASSSHLMNTEAFF.

V gene TRBV2 combines with J gene TRBJ2-5; D is uncertain. This CDR3 contains 12 residues. Germline V gene lookup returns CDR1 SNHLY and CDR2 FYNNEI. Trimming shortened V by 4 bases and J by 4 bases, and 7 bases separated the two germline ends. The CDR3 DNA is TGTGCCAGCAGTGCCCGGGTAGAGACCCAGTACTTC. Residues: CASSARVETQYF.

V usage is TRBV6-6 and J usage is TRBJ2-5, with TRBD2 matching over 8 bases. V dropped 7 bases and J dropped 5; count of bases not matched to a gene: 9. The CDR3 extends over 14 amino acids. Germline V gene data show CDR1 as MNHNY and CDR2 as SVGAGI (reference sequence). CDR3 residues: CASTPRGGPETQYF. The CDR3 region has the DNA TGTGCCAGCACACCACGGGGGGGGCCGGAGACCCAGTACTTC.

This chain joins TRBV27 and TRBJ1-3; TRBD1 aligns across 7 bases. The V gene's germline CDR1 is MNHEY and CDR2 SMNVEV (reference sequence). The J segment lost 4 bases and the V segment lost 5 bases, leaving 11 bases of the junction unmatched. CDR3 length: 16 amino acids. The CDR3: CASSPNPRTGGNTIYF. The CDR3 DNA follows: TGTGCCAGCAGTCCTAACCCCAGGACAGGAGGAAACACCATATATTTT.

Worth noting for this clone: A much larger clone lies a single base off, so this may be a read error. The chain is built from TRBV7-2 and TRBJ2-5; maybe TRBD2 (6 bases). There are 13 residues in the CDR3. The germline V gene has CDR1 SGHTA and CDR2 FQGNSA. V lost 5 bases, J lost 5 bases, and 12 bases lay in between. The CDR3 nucleotides are TGTGCCAGCAGCCGGGACTGGGGGGAGACCCAGTACTTC. It codes for CASSRDWGETQYF.